Below are 32 T cell receptor beta chains sequenced from a single sample in a study of identifying expanded T cells in peripheral blood. The assay was immunoSEQ multiplex PCR, and TCRdb's table has in-frame clones only and misses some. The sample lists some 100,000 clones; 87% were seen once. The sequenced sample consisted of blood. These receptors were taken from a person between 18 and 75 years old in good health.

The V gene is TRBV29-1, the J gene TRBJ1-2; D is unresolved. The CDR3 totals 12 residues. Trimming took off 7 bases at V and 8 bases at J, with 17 bases between the two ends. Looked up from germline, CDR1 is SQVTM and CDR2 is ANQGSEA. The CDR3: CSARASGRGYTF. The CDR3, as DNA: TGCAGCGCACGCGCGTCGGGGAGAGGCTACACCTTC.

The V gene is TRBV6-1, the J gene TRBJ1-2; weak D call: TRBD1 (5 bases). The CDR3 is made up of 14 amino acids. Trimming cost V 5 bases and J 5 bases, with 15 bases left between them. CDR1 and CDR2 (germline): MNHNS, SASEGT. The DNA for the CDR3 is TGTGCCAGCAGTCCTGTCAGGGAAGGGTATGGCTACACCTTC. Translation: CASSPVREGYGYTF.

This clone was picked up a small number of times. The gene calls are TRBV25-1 and TRBJ2-7, with 8 bases that match TRBD2. Germline CDR1 is MGHDK and CDR2 is SYGVNS. The CDR3 sequence is 16 residues long. With V trimmed by 5 bases and J by 1 base, 10 bases remained unmatched. The CDR3, as DNA: TGTGCCAGCAGTTTTCCAGGGCGGGGGGAATCCTACGAGCAGTACTTC. This codes for CASSFPGRGESYEQYF.

This clone was seen a single time. V usage is TRBV7-6 and J usage is TRBJ2-3; D gene unclear. Germline assignment: CDR1 SGHVS and CDR2 FNYEAQ. This CDR3 comprises 12 residues. V was clipped by 3 bases and J by 3 bases, with 4 bases between them. The CDR3 sequence is CASSFGTDTQYF. The CDR3 DNA is TGTGCCAGCAGCTTCGGTACAGATACGCAGTATTTT.

The chain has TRBV7-2 and TRBJ1-2; perhaps TRBD1 as D (6 bases). CDR3 length: 13 amino acids. Trimming cost V 5 bases and J 6 bases, with 13 bases left between them. CDR1 SGHTA and CDR2 FQGNSA come from the germline V gene. CDR3 loop: CASSQDRRHGYTF. CDR3 coding DNA: TGTGCCAGCAGCCAAGACAGGAGACATGGCTACACCTTC.

The genes are TRBV2 and TRBJ1-2; perhaps TRBD1 as D (5 bases). Germline V gene sequence: CDR1 SNHLY, CDR2 FYNNEI. The V end was cut by 1 base, the J end by 7 bases, with 10 bases between. The CDR3 runs 13 residues. CDR3 loop: CASSEGRVGGYTF. The CDR3 coding sequence is TGTGCCAGCAGTGAAGGCAGGGTAGGTGGCTACACCTTC.

This chain uses TRBV28 with TRBJ2-7; weak D call: TRBD1 (7 bases). The CDR3 runs 14 residues. The V and J ends lost 2 bases and 6 bases respectively, with 14 bases between them. Germline V gene data show CDR1 as MDHEN and CDR2 as SYDVKM. CDR3 nucleotide sequence: TGTGCCAGCAGTTTAGGGCAGGGGGGTAGCGAGCAGTACTTC. It translates to CASSLGQGGSEQYF. The variable domain in full, with the rest retrieved from reference TRBV28 and TRBJ2-7, is DVKVTQSSRYLVKRTGEKVFLECVQDMDHENMFWYRQDPGLGLRLIYFSYDVKMKEKGDIPEGYSVSREKKERFSLILESASTNQTSMYLCASSLGQGGSEQYFGPGTRLTVT.

The chain employs TRBV28 and TRBJ1-1; unclear D gene. This CDR3 comprises 13 residues. Per the germline V gene, CDR1 is MDHEN and CDR2 is SYDVKM. V was trimmed by 1 base and J by 11 bases, leaving 14 bases between them. This CDR3 is CASSLSAQILAFF. In DNA form, the CDR3 reads TGTGCCAGCAGTTTATCCGCCCAGATTTTGGCTTTCTTT.

The chain couples TRBV5-6 to TRBJ1-5; no definite D call. The CDR3 runs to 15 residues. Germline-derived CDR1 and CDR2 are SGHDT and YYEEEE. The V end lost 1 base, the J end lost 3 bases, and 11 bases lay between the germline ends. DNA of the CDR3: TGTGCCAGCAGCTTGAGAGGGTTCAACAATCAGCCCCAGCATTTT. It encodes CASSLRGFNNQPQHF. The full variable domain, in which reference TRBV5-6 and TRBJ1-5 provide the parts outside the CDR3, is DAGVTQSPTHLIKTRGQQVTLRCSPKSGHDTVSWYQQALGQGPQFIFQYYEEEERQRGNFPDRFSGHQFPNYSSELNVNALLLGDSALYLCASSLRGFNNQPQHFGDGTRLSIL.

This rearrangement joins TRBV5-6 to TRBJ2-5; D remains unclear. V was clipped by 3 bases and J by 4 bases, with 13 bases between them. This CDR3 comprises 14 residues. Germline CDR1 SGHDT, CDR2 YYEEEE. The CDR3 region is CASSSMTVLETQYF. The CDR3 bases are TGTGCCAGCAGCTCGATGACGGTGCTAGAGACCCAGTACTTC. Based on the CDR3 plus reference TRBV5-6 and TRBJ2-5, the full variable domain is DAGVTQSPTHLIKTRGQQVTLRCSPKSGHDTVSWYQQALGQGPQFIFQYYEEEERQRGNFPDRFSGHQFPNYSSELNVNALLLGDSALYLCASSSMTVLETQYFGPGTRLLVL.

This clone has only one observation. The chain combines TRBV28 with TRBJ1-6; D is unresolved. The V and J ends lost 2 bases and 0 bases respectively, with 17 bases between them. The V gene's germline CDR1 is MDHEN and CDR2 SYDVKM. The CDR3 covers 19 residues. The CDR3 DNA reads as TGTGCCAGCAGTTTAATGTTCATGGGTGGGAGCTCCTATAATTCACCCCTCCACTTT. The encoded protein is CASSLMFMGGSSYNSPLHF.

CDR3 sequence: CASRNTGTGELFF. The DNA of the CDR3 is TGTGCCAGCAGGAATACGGGCACCGGGGAGCTGTTTTTT. The V call is TRBV25-1, the J call TRBJ2-2, with D uncertain. V was pared by 6 bases and J by 4 bases, with 9 bases between. Germline-derived CDR1 and CDR2 are MGHDK and SYGVNS. The CDR3 extends over 13 amino acids.

The chain employs TRBV4-2 and TRBJ2-7; 15 nucleotides line up with TRBD2. Germline CDR1 is LGHNA and CDR2 is YNFKEQ. The CDR3 consists of 19 residues. V lost 0 bases to trimming and J lost 2 bases; unmatched junction nucleotides: 8. In DNA, the CDR3 is TGTGCCAGCAGCCAAGATCTGTGGACTAGCGGGGGGGTAACCTACGAGCAGTACTTC. Translated: CASSQDLWTSGGVTYEQYF.

This chain joins TRBV28 and TRBJ1-2; 9 bases are a match to TRBD1. J lost 7 bases, V lost 2 bases, and 17 bases had no gene match. CDR1 is MDHEN and CDR2 is SYDVKM in the germline V gene. The CDR3 totals 18 residues. In nucleotides, the CDR3 is TGTGCCAGCAGTTTAGGGTCCGGGACAGGGCGCTATGTGGGTGGCTACACCTTC. This encodes CASSLGSGTGRYVGGYTF.

This clone came up a few times. The chain has TRBV2 and TRBJ1-6; D gene uncertain. Germline-derived CDR1 and CDR2 are SNHLY and FYNNEI. V was pared by 7 bases and J by 0 bases, with 22 bases between. CDR3 length: 19 amino acids. DNA for the CDR3: TGTGCCAGCACAGGTACCGCCGAAGATTATAACTCCTATAATTCACCCCTCCACTTT. This translates into CASTGTAEDYNSYNSPLHF.

The V and J genes are TRBV6-5 and TRBJ2-5; the D gene could be TRBD1 or TRBD2 (5 bases each). Trimming left V 2 bases short and J 7 bases short, with 5 bases between. Germline CDR1 reads MNHEY; CDR2 reads SVGAGI. The CDR3 is 11 amino acids. CDR3 coding DNA: TGTGCCAGCAGTTACGGGGGGACCCAGTACTTC. It specifies CASSYGGTQYF.

The chain couples TRBV7-8 to TRBJ1-3; the D is unclear. The germline V and J ends were trimmed by 4 bases and 7 bases, with 14 bases remaining between them. Germline values: CDR1 SGHVS, CDR2 FQNEAQ. This CDR3 comprises 14 residues. CDR3 nucleotides: TGTGCCAGCAGCTCGAGGGCGTCTCGGAACACCATATATTTT. Its translation is CASSSRASRNTIYF.

The chain combines TRBV9 with TRBJ2-3; D is uncertain. This CDR3 contains 16 residues. Trimming shortened V by 4 bases and J by 5 bases, and 20 bases separated the two germline ends. CDR1 is SGDLS, CDR2 YYNGEE, per germline. In nucleotides, the CDR3 is TGTGCCAGCAGCCCAAAGAAGAGCGCCTGGGGAGATACGCAGTATTTT. Protein product: CASSPKKSAWGDTQYF.

The V and J genes are TRBV6-6 and TRBJ2-3; 9 bases line up with TRBD1. J gave up 6 bases and V 3 bases, and 4 bases lay outside the gene matches. The germline CDR1 and CDR2 sequences are MNHNY and SVGAGI (reference sequence). CDR3 length equals 14 residues. This CDR3 reads CASSYIQGADTQYF. The CDR3 region has the DNA TGTGCCAGCAGTTATATACAGGGGGCCGATACGCAGTATTTT.

CDR3 sequence: CASSPGPATLGYF. The CDR3 bases are TGTGCCAGCAGCCCCGGACCCGCAACCCTAGGGTACTTC. The chain uses TRBV5-6 and TRBJ2-7; D gene uncertain. The V and J ends lost 4 bases and 12 bases respectively, with 20 bases between them. CDR3 size: 13 residues. The germline gives CDR1 SGHDT, CDR2 YYEEEE.

The V call is TRBV6-6, the J call TRBJ1-4; the D gene is possibly TRBD1 (5 bases). V lost 7 bases to trimming and J lost 7 bases, with 19 bases between them. This CDR3 is 15 amino acids long. From germline, CDR1 is MNHNY and CDR2 SVGAGI (reference sequence). CDR3 in DNA: TGTGCCAGCATGAGTCTGGGGGTGCAGGGTGAAAAACTGTTTTTT. It encodes CASMSLGVQGEKLFF.

This chain joins TRBV4-1 and TRBJ2-5; 7 bases are a match to TRBD1. Trimming took 1 base from V and 4 from J; bases not matched to a gene: 6. Looked up from germline, CDR1 is MGHRA and CDR2 is YSYEKL. This CDR3 has 15 amino acids. CDR3 protein: CASSQVHRGIETQYF. In DNA form, the CDR3 reads TGCGCCAGCAGCCAAGTCCACAGGGGTATAGAGACCCAGTACTTC.

This sequence joins TRBV6-6 and TRBJ2-3, with D hard to call. The germline V gene encodes CDR1 MNHNY and CDR2 SVGAGI (reference sequence). The CDR3 extends over 15 amino acids. V dropped 6 bases and J dropped 2 bases, with 15 bases sitting between them. The CDR3 region is CASSARTASTDTQYF. In nucleotides, the CDR3 is TGTGCCAGCAGCGCTCGGACGGCCTCCACAGATACGCAGTATTTT.

The genes are TRBV28 and TRBJ1-1, with D possibly TRBD1 on 5 matching bases. Trimming took off 1 base at V and 1 base at J, with 10 bases between the two ends. The CDR3 is made up of 15 amino acids. CDR1 MDHEN and CDR2 SYDVKM come from the germline V gene. The CDR3 region has the DNA TGTGCCAGCAGTTTATTGGGGCAGAAGAACACTGAAGCTTTCTTT. This gives the protein CASSLLGQKNTEAFF.

The V gene is TRBV7-9, the J gene TRBJ1-4; possibly TRBD1 for D (5 bases). CDR1 is SEHNR, CDR2 FQNEAQ, per germline (reference sequence). The CDR3 totals 13 residues. V was cut by 1 base and J by 12 bases, with 12 bases left in between. The CDR3 DNA follows: TGTGCCAGCAGCTTAGGGGTCCAGGGTGAACTGTTTTTT. Translated: CASSLGVQGELFF. Full variable domain (outside the CDR3, taken from reference TRBV7-9 and TRBJ1-4): DTGVSQNPRHKITKRGQNVTFRCDPISEHNRLYWYRQTLGQGPEFLTYFQNEAQLEKSRLLSDRFSAERPKGSFSTLEIQRTEQGDSAMYLCASSLGVQGELFFGSGTQLSVL.

The chain is built from TRBV5-8 and TRBJ1-5, with no clear D. The CDR3 is made up of 14 amino acids. V lost 1 base, J lost 7 bases, and 12 bases lay in between. Looked up from germline, CDR1 is SGHTS and CDR2 is YDEGEE. CDR3 amino acids: CASSLPYRGQPQHF. CDR3 DNA sequence: TGTGCCAGCAGCTTGCCGTACAGAGGACAGCCCCAGCATTTT.

The J gene is TRBJ2-5, the V gene TRBV19; no definite D call. Germline V gives CDR1 LNHDA, CDR2 SQIVND (reference sequence). The CDR3 is 13 residues long. Between the trimmed V and J ends, which lost 6 bases and 5 bases, there was a span of 13 bases. The CDR3 protein is CASSPPMKETQYF. CDR3 bases: TGTGCCAGTAGCCCCCCTATGAAGGAGACCCAGTACTTC.

The chain recombines TRBV5-1 with TRBJ1-2; D remains unclear. CDR3 length equals 13 residues. Trimming left V 5 bases short and J 4 bases short, with 12 bases between. The germline gives CDR1 SGHRS, CDR2 YFSETQ. CDR3 sequence: CASRFETRYGYTF. DNA of the CDR3: TGCGCCAGCAGATTCGAGACCCGCTATGGCTACACCTTC. The whole variable domain, filled in from reference TRBV5-1 and TRBJ1-2, reads KAGVTQTPRYLIKTRGQQVTLSCSPISGHRSVSWYQQTPGQGLQFLFEYFSETQRNKGNFPGRFSGRQFSNSRSEMNVSTLELGDSALYLCASRFETRYGYTFGSGTRLTVV.

This sequence joins TRBV20-1 and TRBJ1-1; D unclear. Trimming took 5 bases from V and 11 from J, leaving 15 bases between them. The V gene's germline CDR1 is DFQATT and CDR2 SNEGSKA (reference sequence). This CDR3 is built from 11 residues. The CDR3 region is CSAGPGEAAFF. CDR3 nucleotide sequence: TGCAGTGCTGGCCCCGGGGAGGCGGCTTTCTTT.

This chain uses TRBV30 with TRBJ2-3, with D perhaps assigned TRBD1 or TRBD2 (5 bases each). CDR3 length equals 12 residues. Germline CDR1 is GTSNPN and CDR2 is SVGIG (reference sequence). Trimming pared 0 bases from V and 13 bases from J, leaving 14 bases between. The CDR3 sequence: CAWSVTGRDKYF. In nucleotides, the CDR3 is TGTGCCTGGAGTGTTACGGGACGGGATAAGTATTTT.

The chain combines TRBV6-1 with TRBJ2-3; 8 nucleotides line up with TRBD1. Germline loops: CDR1 MNHNS, CDR2 SASEGT. Trimming at V came to 10 bases and at J to 4 bases, leaving 4 bases not matched to a gene. The CDR3 is 12 residues long. The CDR3: CATDRVPDTQYF. Written as DNA, the CDR3 is TGTGCCACGGACAGGGTACCAGATACGCAGTATTTT.

The V gene is TRBV18, the J gene TRBJ2-1, with 9 bases matching TRBD1. Per germline, CDR1 KGHSH and CDR2 LQKENI. This CDR3 has 17 residues. Unmatched junction bases numbered 13, after V lost 4 bases and J lost 6 bases. The CDR3 sequence is CASSQQGAYTGGNEQFF. In DNA, the CDR3 is TGTGCCAGCTCACAACAGGGGGCCTATACAGGGGGCAATGAGCAGTTCTTC.